Below, 12 T cell receptor beta chains from the same sample are listed, as sequenced in a study of T-cell reconstitution after alpha-beta-depleted transplantation in children (dated by TCRdb to the mid-2010s). In the paper's terms, the treatment or condition label means: allogeneic hematopoietic cell transplantation with graft depleted of TCRalphabeta T cells and CD19 B cells. Library preparation was by PCR. These reads were obtained on an Illumina HiSeq 2500. To normalize quantification of the TCRbeta repertoire, the TCR libraries were built with molecular barcoding that relied on unique molecular identifiers. TCRdb reran the public reads through fastp at Q25 and MiXCR, keeping productive beta chains. Entries that share a CDR3 protein sequence are merged under the most common genes and DNA. This sample holds 180,000 or so distinct CDR3 sequences; 5% to 7.5% were observed only once. The top ten constitute 4.5% of the sample.

Sequences were derived from PBMCs, sampled before TCRalphabeta/CD19-depleted stem cell transplant. The receptors originated from a girl less than two years old with combined immunodeficiency, due to receive a stem cell transplant.

This clonotype occurred many times. This chain connects TRBV28 to TRBJ2-2; no definite D call. Germline loops: CDR1 MDHEN, CDR2 SYDVKM. Trimming removed 6 bases from V and 1 base from J, with 9 bases in between. CDR3 length: 14 amino acids. CDR3 DNA: TGTGCCAGCAGCCTGGTGCTGAACACCGGGGAGCTGTTTTTT. Its protein is CASSLVLNTGELFF.

V gene TRBV11-2 combines with J gene TRBJ2-6; no definite D call. The CDR3 runs 19 residues. V lost 7 bases, J lost 1 base, and 23 bases lay in between. Germline V gene lookup returns CDR1 SGHAT and CDR2 FQNNGV. In nucleotides, the CDR3 is TGTGCCAGCAACCGGCCCCCCTCAACTGTTATGTCTGGGGCCAACGTCCTGACTTTC. It yields the protein CASNRPPSTVMSGANVLTF.

This clonotype was observed at least ten times. The rearrangement joins TRBV12-3 or TRBV12-4 to TRBJ2-2, with unresolved D. The CDR3 covers 16 residues. V lost 3 bases and J lost 1, with 12 bases in between. The CDR3 bases are TGTGCCAGCAGTTTTCTAGGGTCACTGAACACCGGGGAGCTGTTTTTT. It translates to CASSFLGSLNTGELFF.

V and J are TRBV6-6 and TRBJ1-1; D uncertain. V was shortened by 5 bases and J by 10 bases, with 14 bases between the two germline ends. Germline loops: CDR1 MNHNY, CDR2 SVGAGI (reference sequence). The length of the CDR3 is 12 residues. CDR3: CASSPTGDGAFF. The CDR3 region has the DNA TGTGCCAGCAGTCCCACGGGAGATGGAGCTTTCTTT.

In its sample, this clonotype was seen many times. The V gene is TRBV12-3 or TRBV12-4, the J gene TRBJ2-5; 11 bases align to TRBD1. The V gene end was trimmed by 5 bases and the J gene end by 1 base; junction bases not matched to a gene: 6. The CDR3 extends over 16 amino acids. In DNA form, the CDR3 reads TGTGCCAGCAGTCTTTGGGACAGGGGGTTCCAAGAGACCCAGTACTTC. Protein product: CASSLWDRGFQETQYF.

Ten or more counts support this clonotype. The chain recombines TRBV4-3 with TRBJ2-2; 9 positions match TRBD2. With V trimmed by 1 base and J by 6 bases, 6 bases remained unmatched. Germline lookup yields CDR1 LGHNA and CDR2 YSLEER. CDR3 length: 16 amino acids. The CDR3 loop is CASSQGPAGGPGELFF. For the CDR3, the DNA is TGCGCCAGCAGCCAAGGGCCCGCGGGGGGGCCCGGGGAGCTGTTTTTT.

At least ten counts were recorded for this clonotype. The rearrangement uses TRBV28 and TRBJ1-5; a possible D gene is TRBD1 (5 bases). The germline V gene encodes CDR1 MDHEN and CDR2 SYDVKM. V lost 6 bases, J lost 0 bases, and 12 bases lay in between. The CDR3 is made up of 15 amino acids. This chain's CDR3 is CASRYQGNSNQPQHF. The CDR3 nucleotides read TGTGCCAGCAGATACCAGGGAAATAGCAATCAGCCCCAGCATTTT. The whole variable domain, remainder taken from reference TRBV28 and TRBJ1-5, is DVKVTQSSRYLVKRTGEKVFLECVQDMDHENMFWYRQDPGLGLRLIYFSYDVKMKEKGDIPEGYSVSREKKERFSLILESASTNQTSMYLCASRYQGNSNQPQHFGDGTRLSIL.

This rearrangement joins TRBV5-6 to TRBJ2-6; the D gene is possibly TRBD2 (6 bases). Germline V gene sequence: CDR1 SGHDT, CDR2 YYEEEE. V was cut by 3 bases and J by 4 bases, with 11 bases left in between. This CDR3 has 15 amino acids. CDR3 DNA sequence: TGTGCCAGCAGCTCGACTAGAGCGGGGGCCAACGTCCTGACTTTC. This gives the protein CASSSTRAGANVLTF.

The sample holds many counts of this clonotype. This chain joins TRBV12-3 or TRBV12-4 and TRBJ2-7; tentative D call: TRBD1 (5 bases). Trimming removed 3 bases at V and 2 bases at J, with 14 bases between. CDR3 size: 15 residues. The DNA of the CDR3 is TGTGCCAGCAGTTTCCCTGGGGCAGGGACCTACGAGCAGTACTTC. Protein: CASSFPGAGTYEQYF.

This clonotype appeared many times. The J gene is TRBJ2-1, the V gene TRBV4-3, with 9 bases aligning to TRBD2. This CDR3 spans 15 amino acids. CDR1 and CDR2 (germline): LGHNA, YSLEER. Trimming took 1 base from V and 7 from J; bases not matched to a gene: 5. CDR3 bases: TGCGCCAGCAGCCAAGGGACTAGCGATTCTAATGAGCAGTTCTTC. It yields the protein CASSQGTSDSNEQFF.

This clonotype came up many times. The chain recombines TRBV2 with TRBJ2-2, with unresolved D. The CDR3 consists of 15 residues. The germline gives CDR1 SNHLY, CDR2 FYNNEI. V was shortened by 2 bases and J by 6 bases, with 13 bases between the two germline ends. The CDR3 sequence: CASSEPAEKAGELFF. In DNA form, the CDR3 reads TGTGCCAGCAGTGAACCTGCGGAGAAGGCCGGGGAGCTGTTTTTT.

This clonotype was picked up many times. The chain employs TRBV6-5 and TRBJ2-1; 7 nucleotides agree with TRBD1. Germline CDR1 and CDR2: MNHEY and SVGAGI. V dropped 6 bases and J dropped 5; count of bases not matched to a gene: 10. This CDR3 is 15 amino acids long. The CDR3 nucleotides read TGTGCCAGCAGCCTCACGACAGGGTATAACAATGAGCAGTTCTTC. This translates into CASSLTTGYNNEQFF.